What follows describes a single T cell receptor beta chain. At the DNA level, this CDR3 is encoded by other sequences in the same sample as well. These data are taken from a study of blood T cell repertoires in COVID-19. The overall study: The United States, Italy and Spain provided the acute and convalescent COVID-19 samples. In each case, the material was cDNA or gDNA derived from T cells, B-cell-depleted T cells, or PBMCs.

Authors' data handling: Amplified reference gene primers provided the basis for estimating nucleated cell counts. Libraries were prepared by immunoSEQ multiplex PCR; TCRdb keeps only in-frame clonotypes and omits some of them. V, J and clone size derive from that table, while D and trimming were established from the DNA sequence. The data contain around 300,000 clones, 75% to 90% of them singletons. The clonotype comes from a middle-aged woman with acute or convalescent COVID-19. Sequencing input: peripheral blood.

The CDR3 bases are TGTGCCAGTAGCCCGGACAGCTATGGCTACACCTTC. Its translation is CASSPDSYGYTF. The chain couples TRBV19 to TRBJ1-2; D is possibly TRBD1 (6 bases). V was cut by 6 bases and J by 4 bases, with 9 bases left in between. In germline, CDR1 is LNHDA, CDR2 SQIVND (reference sequence). This CDR3 is built from 12 residues.